This is a list of T cell receptor beta chains from one sample in a study of cytomegalovirus exposure and HLA in healthy donors. Only in-frame clones appear in the TCRdb table, and some are missing; sequencing was by immunoSEQ multiplex PCR. Of about 180,000 clones listed, about three quarters are singletons. Sequenced input: PBMCs. Source of these receptors: a woman aged 60-75 years in good health and CMV-seropositive. CDR3s include the opening cysteine and the closing phenylalanine or tryptophan. D genes are given only for firm matches. Only some rows state a clone size, as once, few, many or a class for expanded clones.

.	TRBV7-6	TRBD2	TRBJ2-5	CASSSVGGGPETQYF	TGTGCCAGCAGCTCCGTTGGGGGAGGGCCAGAGACCCAGTACTTC
.	TRBV28	TRBD2	TRBJ2-7	CASSSHGGARSYEQYF	TGTGCCAGCAGTTCTCACGGGGGGGCACGGTCCTACGAGCAGTACTTC
.	TRBV5-1	TRBD2	TRBJ2-7	CASSRGGINYEQYF	TGCGCCAGCAGCCGGGGGGGCATCAACTACGAGCAGTACTTC
.	TRBV28	.	TRBJ1-6	CASSPGPRRGSPLHF	TGTGCCAGCAGTCCCGGACCCAGGCGGGGTTCACCCCTCCACTTT
few	TRBV5-1	.	TRBJ2-6	CASSLVAGGPSSGANVLTF	TGCGCCAGCAGCTTGGTGGCAGGAGGGCCCAGCTCTGGGGCCAACGTCCTGACTTTC
.	TRBV7-8	TRBD1	TRBJ1-5	CASSQHEGGGQPQHF	TGTGCCAGCAGCCAGCATGAAGGGGGCGGCCAGCCCCAGCATTTT
few	TRBV28	TRBD1	TRBJ1-2	CASSPPTGQGGYTF	TGTGCCAGCAGTCCACCGACAGGGCAAGGTGGCTACACCTTC
.	TRBV11-1	TRBD2	TRBJ2-3	CASSSGGFDTDTQYF	TGTGCCAGCAGCTCCGGGGGGTTCGACACAGATACGCAGTATTTT
.	TRBV10-3	TRBD1	TRBJ1-6	CAIRNSGQGDNSPLHF	TGTGCCATCAGGAATTCTGGACAGGGGGACAATTCACCCCTCCACTTT
.	TRBV5-1	TRBD2	TRBJ2-5	CASTNRGTKQETQYF	TGCGCCAGCACCAACCGCGGGACTAAACAAGAGACCCAGTACTTC
once	TRBV5-1	TRBD1	TRBJ2-5	CASSFGQGRMETQYF	TGCGCCAGCAGCTTTGGACAGGGAAGGATGGAGACCCAGTACTTC
once	TRBV7-8	.	TRBJ2-5	CASSPKATETQYF	TGTGCCAGCAGCCCGAAAGCGACAGAGACCCAGTACTTC
.	TRBV11-2	TRBD1	TRBJ1-4	CASSYTGGREKLFF	TGTGCCAGCAGCTATACAGGGGGCCGAGAAAAACTGTTTTTT
.	TRBV6-5	TRBD2	TRBJ2-5	CASTTGLAGQETQYF	TGTGCCAGCACTACGGGACTAGCGGGACAAGAGACCCAGTACTTC
few	TRBV30	.	TRBJ1-2	CAWRPRVNYGYTF	TGTGCCTGGAGACCCAGGGTCAACTATGGCTACACCTTC
.	TRBV19	.	TRBJ1-5	CASSYRDSNQPQHF	TGTGCCAGTAGTTATCGGGATAGCAATCAGCCCCAGCATTTT
.	TRBV5-4	TRBD2	TRBJ2-5	CASSLDIGLAVQETQYF	TGTGCCAGCAGCTTGGATATCGGACTAGCGGTCCAAGAGACCCAGTACTTC
once	TRBV11-3	TRBD2	TRBJ2-1	CASSRARGGLYNEQFF	TGTGCCAGCAGCCGCGCCCGGGGGGGATTGTACAATGAGCAGTTCTTC
.	TRBV19	.	TRBJ1-3	CASTPHRRGNTIYF	TGTGCCAGTACCCCTCACAGGCGAGGAAACACCATATATTTT
.	TRBV12-5	TRBD2	TRBJ2-3	CASRLAGGTDTQYF	TGTGCTAGCCGATTAGCGGGAGGGACAGATACGCAGTATTTT
once	TRBV6-5	TRBD1	TRBJ1-1	CASKGAKAEAFF	TGTGCCAGCAAGGGGGCGAAGGCTGAAGCTTTCTTT
.	TRBV6-6	TRBD1	TRBJ2-7	CASSYLRGTGDYEQYF	TGTGCCAGCAGTTACTTGCGTGGGACAGGGGACTACGAGCAGTACTTC
.	TRBV5-1	TRBD1	TRBJ2-2	CASSETQGYTGELFF	TGCGCCAGCAGCGAGACACAGGGGTACACCGGGGAGCTGTTTTTT
.	TRBV29-1	TRBD2	TRBJ2-1	CSVPILAVYNEQFF	TGCAGCGTTCCTATCCTAGCGGTATACAATGAGCAGTTCTTC
few	TRBV27	.	TRBJ1-2	CASSLHSGTIYGYTF	TGTGCCAGCAGTTTACACTCCGGGACAATCTATGGCTACACCTTC
.	TRBV28	TRBD2	TRBJ2-7	CASKLAGGVDLGFEQYF	TGTGCTTCAAAGCTAGCGGGAGGGGTCGACCTCGGTTTCGAGCAGTACTTC
.	TRBV7-8	TRBD2	TRBJ2-1	CASSFKRGLGLDEQFF	TGTGCCAGCAGCTTTAAGCGGGGATTGGGTTTGGATGAGCAGTTCTTC
.	TRBV27	TRBD1	TRBJ2-7	CASSLSWDRSSVDEQYF	TGTGCCAGCAGTTTATCATGGGACAGGAGTTCCGTCGACGAGCAGTACTTC
.	TRBV5-5	.	TRBJ1-2	CASSLAPADYGYTF	TGTGCCAGCAGCTTGGCTCCCGCGGACTATGGCTACACCTTC
.	TRBV19	TRBD2	TRBJ2-7	CASSGGVYEQYF	TGTGCCAGTTCGGGGGGAGTCTACGAGCAGTACTTC
once	TRBV5-6	.	TRBJ2-5	CASRAYGTREEGQYF	TGTGCCAGCAGGGCTTACGGGACACGGGAAGAGGGCCAGTACTTC
.	TRBV30	TRBD2	TRBJ2-1	CAWGEPGLAGFNEQFF	TGTGCCTGGGGCGAACCGGGACTAGCGGGGTTCAATGAGCAGTTCTTC
.	TRBV19	TRBD2	TRBJ2-3	CASSRPGLVTDTQYF	TGTGCCAGTAGTAGACCGGGACTAGTCACAGATACGCAGTATTTT
.	TRBV4-3	TRBD2	TRBJ2-1	CASSRAPGGNYNEQFF	TGCGCCAGCAGCCGAGCACCGGGGGGGAACTACAATGAGCAGTTCTTC
.	TRBV19	.	TRBJ1-6	CASSTLPLTGTNSPLHF	TGTGCCAGTAGTACCCTGCCGTTAACAGGGACTAATTCACCCCTCCACTTT
.	TRBV2	TRBD1	TRBJ1-5	CASREETGGGQPQHF	TGTGCCAGCAGAGAGGAGACAGGGGGGGGGCAGCCCCAGCATTTT
.	TRBV20-1	.	TRBJ1-4	CSARVLEKLFF	TGCAGTGCTAGAGTTCTGGAAAAACTGTTTTTT